The T cell receptor (beta chain) described here comes from a study of CD4 T cells in relation to SARS-CoV-2 and coronaviruses. Study-level background: After nine to eleven days of antigen culture, PBMC TCR beta CDR3s were sequenced.

Sequenced by immunoSEQ multiplex PCR; TCRdb stores in-frame clones only, minus some. The top ten hold 4.5% to 5% of the sample, which has 37,000 or so clones, about four fifths seen once. Of note for this clone: Its cognate antigen is unknown.

CDR1 is LGHNA and CDR2 is YSLEER in the germline V gene. CDR3 size: 14 residues. V was clipped by 4 bases and J by 9 bases, with 13 bases between them. V gene TRBV4-3 combines with J gene TRBJ1-6, with TRBD1 as a possible D gene (6 bases). Sequenced sample: naive CD4+ T cells from PBMCs, cultured in vitro. Subset noted: naive CD4+ T cells isolated by negative enrichment. The clonotype was recovered from an adult with COVID-19. In DNA, the CDR3 is TGCGCCAGCAGCCTTCAGGGGTATTCTTCACCCCTCCACTTT. Protein sequence: CASSLQGYSSPLHF.